The clone carrying this T cell receptor beta chain was counted a few times. Its antigen is unidentified. Since all of the isolated RNA was reverse transcribed, expressed TCRB transcripts were what got sequenced. TCRdb keeps only in-frame clones here, not all; method: immunoSEQ multiplex PCR. The sample consists of 200,000 to 300,000 clones, 25% to 30% of them appearing once. Trimming took 8 bases from V and 5 from J; bases not matched to a gene: 10. The germline CDR1 and CDR2 sequences are MNHEY and SMNVEV (reference sequence). CDR3 length equals 14 residues. The record originates from a study of beta chain features in type 1 diabetes. Study-level points and caveats: Sequencing the cDNA could make cells with high TCR expression show up more than they should. A moderate, significant TCRB CDR3 shortening appeared in type 1 diabetes across four CD4+ subsets.

Sequenced: central memory CD4+ T cells from blood. The J gene is TRBJ1-2, the V gene TRBV27; 8 bases match TRBD1. This TCR was sampled from a man in his thirties or forties in good health. The DNA for the CDR3 is TGTGCCAGCGGACCCGGGACAGGCCGATATGGCTACACCTTC. Translation gives CASGPGTGRYGYTF.